A selection of T cell receptor beta chains follows, all from one sample in a study of regulatory T cells in long-lasting Graves disease. TCRdb redid the calling of the multiplex PCR reads with MiXCR, one entry per CDR3 protein. This table holds more than 650,000 distinct CDR3 sequences, around 30% found once. The specimen was peripheral blood mononuclear cells (PBMCs), collected when the disease was refractory, from a patient treated with antithyroid drugs. The receptors come from a female donor with Graves disease. The CDR3 runs from the conserved cysteine through the conserved F or W. Fields, in order: V gene, J gene, clone size, D gene, CDR3 DNA, CDR3 protein. A D gene is named only where the DNA matches it firmly. Clone size is not always given. Where it is, it says once, few, many or a class for expanded clones.

TRBV27	TRBJ1-5	many	TRBD1	TGTGCCAGCAGTCCTCGGACAGGCATTTATAGCAATCAGCCCCAGCATTTT	CASSPRTGIYSNQPQHF
TRBV6-1	TRBJ1-1	-	-	TGTGCCAGCAGTCCCCGACTTTCGAACACTGAAGCTTTCTTT	CASSPRLSNTEAFF
TRBV20-1	TRBJ2-7	-	-	TGCAGTATGGGGACGACCTACGAGCAGTACTTC	CSMGTTYEQYF
TRBV6-1	TRBJ2-2	many	-	TGTGCCATCGCCACCCGCACCGGGGAGCTGTTTTTT	CAIATRTGELFF
TRBV28	TRBJ2-7	few	-	TGTGCCAGCAGCCCGATGAATTACGAGCAGTACTTC	CASSPMNYEQYF
TRBV7-3	TRBJ2-1	-	-	TGTGCCAGCAGCTTAAGGCGGGCGATCAATGAGCAGTTCTTC	CASSLRRAINEQFF
TRBV6-9	TRBJ2-5	once	TRBD2	TGTGCCAGCAGTTTGGGGGGGAATAAAGAGACCCAGTACTTC	CASSLGGNKETQYF
TRBV12-3/TRBV12-4	TRBJ1-2	-	-	TGTGCCAGCAGCATACAGGGAAATGGCTACACCTTC	CASSIQGNGYTF
TRBV28	TRBJ1-5	few	-	TGTGCCAGCACCAGGGCGGGAAAATGGCCCCAGCATTTT	CASTRAGKWPQHF
TRBV5-4	TRBJ1-2	few	-	TGTGCCAGCGCGAAGTCCGGTCAGCTCGGTGGCTACACCTTC	CASAKSGQLGGYTF
TRBV19	TRBJ2-7	-	TRBD1	TGTGCCAGTAGTACCGGGGACAGGAAAGGGGAGCAGTACTTC	CASSTGDRKGEQYF
TRBV6-2/TRBV6-3	TRBJ1-5	few	-	TGTGCCAGCAGTTTGGCCTTAAATAGCAATCAGCCCCAGCATTTT	CASSLALNSNQPQHF
TRBV5-4	TRBJ1-2	-	TRBD1	TGTGCCAGCAGCTTGCCCTTTTTAGGGACAGGGAGAGGGTATGGCTACACCTTC	CASSLPFLGTGRGYGYTF
TRBV6-1	TRBJ2-5	few	TRBD2	TGTGCCAGCAGATGGACTAGCTCCAGAGAGACCCAGTACTTC	CASRWTSSRETQYF
TRBV6-2/TRBV6-3	TRBJ1-1	-	-	TGTGCCAGCAACCGGGGGTCAGGCACTGAAGCTTTCTTT	CASNRGSGTEAFF
TRBV2	TRBJ1-4	many	-	TGTGCCAGCAGAGCGGACAGTTTCGATGAAAAACTGTTTTTT	CASRADSFDEKLFF
TRBV5-1	TRBJ1-1	few	-	TGCGCCAGCAGCTTGGCTACGGGGGTGAACACTGAAGCTTTCTTT	CASSLATGVNTEAFF
TRBV5-1	TRBJ1-1	-	-	TGCGCCAGCAGCTTGGGCGCAGGGGCGAAGAGGGCTGAAGCTTTCTTT	CASSLGAGAKRAEAFF
TRBV20-1	TRBJ1-1	-	-	TGCAGTGCTAGAGGGGGGGAGACTGAAGCTTTCTTT	CSARGGETEAFF
TRBV5-1	TRBJ2-7	many	TRBD2	TGCGCCAGCAGCCAGCTCGGGACTAGCGGGAGCTACGAGCAGTACTTC	CASSQLGTSGSYEQYF
TRBV6-1	TRBJ2-7	many	TRBD2	TGTGCCAGCAGTATCGGACTAGAGGCCTACGAGCAGTACTTC	CASSIGLEAYEQYF
TRBV5-1	TRBJ2-2	once	TRBD1	TGCGCCAGCAGTCAGAGGGACAGACTCACCGGGGAGCTGTTTTTT	CASSQRDRLTGELFF
TRBV7-9	TRBJ2-5	few	TRBD1	TGTGCCAGCAGCTTAAGTACAGGGGGAAAGACCCAGTACTTC	CASSLSTGGKTQYF
TRBV2	TRBJ2-7	-	-	TGTGCCAGCAGCGCAGGGGGACTGGGGGCCGAGCAGTACTTC	CASSAGGLGAEQYF
TRBV7-9	TRBJ2-5	-	-	TGTGCCAGCAGCCTTACCCCCGGGACCCTTCTAGGAGGAGAGACCCAGTACTTC	CASSLTPGTLLGGETQYF
TRBV2	TRBJ1-2	-	-	TGTGCCAGCAGAGCCGTCTGGGACAACTATGGCTACACCTTC	CASRAVWDNYGYTF
TRBV19	TRBJ1-1	-	TRBD1	TGTGCCACCAAGGACAGGCCGGACACTGAAGCTTTCTTT	CATKDRPDTEAFF
TRBV30	TRBJ2-7	few	-	TGTGCCTGGGCGACTGAGTACGAGCAGTACTTC	CAWATEYEQYF
TRBV6-9	TRBJ1-1	few	-	TGTGCCAGCAGTTACCGCCCCAGGAATGAAGCTTTCTTT	CASSYRPRNEAFF
TRBV7-3	TRBJ1-1	-	-	TGTGCCAGCAGCTGGGACGGTATGAGGGGCACTGAAGCTTTCTTT	CASSWDGMRGTEAFF
TRBV7-3	TRBJ1-5	few	-	TGTGCCAGCAGCTGTCAAGACAGGACCCGTTTTCGGCCCCAGCATTTT	CASSCQDRTRFRPQHF
TRBV2	TRBJ2-3	few	-	TGTGCCAGTCGGGACGGAGAAATCACAGATACGCAGTATTTT	CASRDGEITDTQYF
TRBV6-1	TRBJ1-5	-	TRBD1	TGTGCCAGCAGTCCCCGGGACAGGGGCCTGCAAATTAGCAATCAGCCCCAGCATTTT	CASSPRDRGLQISNQPQHF
TRBV27	TRBJ2-7	-	-	TGTGCCAGCAGTCCACGCGGACGGGGCTACGAGCAGTACTTC	CASSPRGRGYEQYF
TRBV12-3/TRBV12-4	TRBJ1-2	many	-	TGTGCCAGCACCCCTTCGGGACTGCCTCGAGGAAGCTACACCTTC	CASTPSGLPRGSYTF
TRBV27	TRBJ1-2	-	TRBD1	TGTGCCAGCAGCCGACAGGGGCAAACCTATGGCTACACCTTC	CASSRQGQTYGYTF
TRBV13	TRBJ2-7	few	-	TGTGCCAGCAGCTTACGGGCCAGGAGGGGGGGGGAGCAGTACTTC	CASSLRARRGGEQYF
TRBV28	TRBJ1-2	-	TRBD1	TGTGCCAGCACCCGGGACAGGAGGACTGGCTACACCTTC	CASTRDRRTGYTF
TRBV19	TRBJ2-7	-	-	TGTGCCAGTGGGGACCCCTACTACGAGCAGTACTTC	CASGDPYYEQYF
TRBV20-1	TRBJ1-1	few	TRBD1	TGCAGTGCCCTACTACTGAACAGGGGGAACACTGAAGCTTTCTTT	CSALLLNRGNTEAFF
TRBV4-1	TRBJ2-7	few	TRBD1	TGCGCCAGCAGCCAAGATTGGCCAGGGGGCTCCTACGAGCAGTACTTC	CASSQDWPGGSYEQYF
TRBV2	TRBJ1-2	-	-	TGTGCCAGCAGTGAAACCGCGGGGAGATATGGGAGCTACACCTTC	CASSETAGRYGSYTF
TRBV20-1	TRBJ1-1	few	-	TGCAGTGCTAGAGAAGCGGGATTCAACACTGAAGCTTTCTTT	CSAREAGFNTEAFF
TRBV9	TRBJ1-2	-	-	TGTGCCAGCAGCGTAGACCCCATAAACTATGGCTACACCTTC	CASSVDPINYGYTF
TRBV28	TRBJ2-5	many	-	TGTGCCAGCAGTGTCACCGGGACCCACCAAGAGACCCAGTACTTC	CASSVTGTHQETQYF
TRBV29-1	TRBJ1-1	-	-	TGCAGCGGCCCGATAACACAGGGCGCTGAAGCTTTCTTT	CSGPITQGAEAFF
TRBV2	TRBJ1-6	few	-	TGTGCCAGCAGTGCTGGATCGGGTTCACCCCTCCACTTT	CASSAGSGSPLHF
TRBV20-1	TRBJ1-1	-	-	TGCAGTGCTAGGAAAAGACGGACTGGAGCTTTCTTT	CSARKRRTGAFF